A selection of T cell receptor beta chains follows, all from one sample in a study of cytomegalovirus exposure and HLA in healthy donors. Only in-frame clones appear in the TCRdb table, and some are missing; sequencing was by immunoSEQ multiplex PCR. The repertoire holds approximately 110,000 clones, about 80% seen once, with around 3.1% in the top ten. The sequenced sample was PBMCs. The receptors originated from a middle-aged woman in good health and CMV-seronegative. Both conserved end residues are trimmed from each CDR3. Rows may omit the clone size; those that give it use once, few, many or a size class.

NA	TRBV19	ASSKPEDYEQY
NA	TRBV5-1	ASSLSSGKSNEQF
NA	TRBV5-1	ASSPGQGYQPQH
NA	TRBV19	AASRNRAGEQY
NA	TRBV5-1	ASSFTGTVGEKLF
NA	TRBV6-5	ASSWASANTGELF
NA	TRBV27	ASSLQGTVRTGELF
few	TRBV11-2	ASSFRDREGQPQH
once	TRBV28	ASSLNIIGNQPQH
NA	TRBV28	ASSFGVSSTGELF
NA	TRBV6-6	ASSTGGGSLGYGYT
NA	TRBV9	ASSVGVAGVYQETQY
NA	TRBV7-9	ASRPQGAWTEAF
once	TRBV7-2	ASSQRPGTGRANTEAF
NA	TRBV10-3	AISGTAINYGYT
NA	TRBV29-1	SVAPGSGEQY
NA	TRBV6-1	ASTLQETQY
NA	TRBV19	ASSSRDRVDYGYT
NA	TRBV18	ASSSTGGKDTQY
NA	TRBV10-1	ASSVDRGYEQY
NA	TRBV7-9	ASSLGGSYNEQF
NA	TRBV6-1	ASSEGAGATF
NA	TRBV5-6	ASSWRTGYRSYNEQF
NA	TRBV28	ASSHLTNYAEQF
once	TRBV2	ASRTTATTDTQY
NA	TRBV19	ASSSTGVNEQY
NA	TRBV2	ASRADRGLQETQY
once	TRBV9	ASSGTGGETQY
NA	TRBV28	ASSIHTGVQPQH
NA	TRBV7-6	ASSLWGAGANVLT
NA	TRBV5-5	ASSPDRNYGYT
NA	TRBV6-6	ASSTGLGTDTQY
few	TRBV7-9	ASSPLASGQETQY
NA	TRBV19	ASSKTGTSGGPSSYNEQF
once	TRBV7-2	ASSSLRGDEKLF
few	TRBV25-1	ASSPGQGTVF
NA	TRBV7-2	ASSLAYQGAGEQY
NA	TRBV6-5	ASRVGGQGYGYT
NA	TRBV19	ASSIGGHIYEQY
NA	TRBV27	ASSLDSYNEQF
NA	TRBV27	ASSSLVQGSNQPQH
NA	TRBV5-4	ASSLYQGLGGRATNEKLF
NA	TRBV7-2	ASSRSGNHEQF
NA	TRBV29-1	SVEDRAGDTQY
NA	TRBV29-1	SVVPTGANTEAF
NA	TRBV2	ASSEYWTGGDGYT
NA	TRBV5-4	ASSLGSFNEQF